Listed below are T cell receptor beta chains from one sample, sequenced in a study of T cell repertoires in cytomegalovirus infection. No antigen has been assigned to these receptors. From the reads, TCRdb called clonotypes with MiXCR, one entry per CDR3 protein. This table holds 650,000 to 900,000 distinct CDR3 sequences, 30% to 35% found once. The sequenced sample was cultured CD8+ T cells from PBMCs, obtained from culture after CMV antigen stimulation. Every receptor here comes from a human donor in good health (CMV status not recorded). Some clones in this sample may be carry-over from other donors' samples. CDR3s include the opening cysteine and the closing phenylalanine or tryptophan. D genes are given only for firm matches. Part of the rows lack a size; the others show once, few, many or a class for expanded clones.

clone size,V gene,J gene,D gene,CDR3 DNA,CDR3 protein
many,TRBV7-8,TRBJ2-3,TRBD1,TGTGCCAGCAGCTTAGCCCCCGGGACAGGGGCGACCACAGATACGCAGTATTTT,CASSLAPGTGATTDTQYF
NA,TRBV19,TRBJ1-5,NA,TGTGCCAGTCTTCTCGGGAGCAATCAGCCCCAGCATTTT,CASLLGSNQPQHF
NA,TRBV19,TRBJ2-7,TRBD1,TGTGCCAGCGGACAGGTCTCCTACGAGCAGTACTTC,CASGQVSYEQYF
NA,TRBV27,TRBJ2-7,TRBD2,TGTGCCAGCAGTCCAGCCCACGGGGGGGGATCCTACGAGCAGTACTTC,CASSPAHGGGSYEQYF
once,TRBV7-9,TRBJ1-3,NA,TGTGCCAGCGGACGGGATACGCGCAACACCATATATTTT,CASGRDTRNTIYF
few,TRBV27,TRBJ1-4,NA,TGTGCCAGCAGTTCCGGGCTTAATGAAAAACTGTTTTTT,CASSSGLNEKLFF
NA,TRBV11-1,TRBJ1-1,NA,TGTGCCAGCAGCTTAGGGTACGGGACGAACACTGAAGCTTTCTTT,CASSLGYGTNTEAFF
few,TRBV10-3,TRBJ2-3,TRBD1,TGTGCCTCAGAGGGGGCCGGCACAGATACGCAGTATTTT,CASEGAGTDTQYF
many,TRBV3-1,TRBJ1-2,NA,TGTGCCAGCAGCCAAGATAGGGCTAACTATGGCTACACCTTC,CASSQDRANYGYTF
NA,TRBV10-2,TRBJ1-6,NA,TGCGCCAGCAGTGGGACAAATCCGATTCCCCTCCACTTT,CASSGTNPIPLHF
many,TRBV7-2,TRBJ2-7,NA,TGTGCCAGCAGCTGGACTAACTCCTACGAGCAGTACTTC,CASSWTNSYEQYF
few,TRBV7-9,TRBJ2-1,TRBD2,TGTGCCAGCAGCCTTGGACTAGCGGGGAACTTCTTC,CASSLGLAGNFF
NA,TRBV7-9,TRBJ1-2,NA,TGTGCCAGCAGCTTAGAGGACATTAGCTACACCTTC,CASSLEDISYTF
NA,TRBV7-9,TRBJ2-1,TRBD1,TGTGCCAGCAGACTAGGGACAGCCAACTCCTACAATGAGCAGTTCTTC,CASRLGTANSYNEQFF
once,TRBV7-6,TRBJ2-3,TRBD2,TGTGCCAGCACCTCAAGACTAGCGGGGGACACAGATACGCAGTATTTT,CASTSRLAGDTDTQYF
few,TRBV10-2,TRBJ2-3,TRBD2,TGCGCCAGCAGATTTTTTAGCGGGGGCACAGATACGCAGTATTTT,CASRFFSGGTDTQYF
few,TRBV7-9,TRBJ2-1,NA,TGTGCCAGCAGCTTAGGGGGACAACCTCGGAATGAGCAGTTCTTC,CASSLGGQPRNEQFF
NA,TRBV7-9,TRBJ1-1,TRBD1,TGTGCCAGCAGCTGGGACAGGATTACCGGTCTTATGAACACTGAAGCTTTCTTT,CASSWDRITGLMNTEAFF
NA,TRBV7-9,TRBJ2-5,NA,TGTGCCAGCAGCCCAGCGGCCCGCCTCGAGACCCAGTACTTC,CASSPAARLETQYF
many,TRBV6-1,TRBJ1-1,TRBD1,TGTGCCAGCAGTTATCAGGGGGTGAATGAAGCTTTCTTT,CASSYQGVNEAFF
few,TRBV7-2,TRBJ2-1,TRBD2,TGTGCCAGCAGCCCCCGGGGGACTAGATCGGTCTATGAGCAGTTCTTC,CASSPRGTRSVYEQFF
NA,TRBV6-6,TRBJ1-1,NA,TGTGCCAGCAGCTACCGGACAGCTAACACTGAAGCTTTCTTT,CASSYRTANTEAFF
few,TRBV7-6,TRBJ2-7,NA,TGTGCCAGCAGCTTAGCCGGAATGGGTCTGTACTTC,CASSLAGMGLYF
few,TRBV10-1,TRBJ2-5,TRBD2,TGCGCCAGCAGTGCGGGAGGTCGCCAAGAGACCCAGTACTTC,CASSAGGRQETQYF
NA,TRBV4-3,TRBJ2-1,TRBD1,TGCGCCAGCAGCCAAGATAGGGACCAGGGGGCCCTGATTGAGCAGTTCTTC,CASSQDRDQGALIEQFF
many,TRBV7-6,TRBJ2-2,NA,TGTGCCAGCAGCTTCAGGCCTTCGAACACCGGGGAGCTGTTTTTT,CASSFRPSNTGELFF
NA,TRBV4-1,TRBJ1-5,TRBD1,TGCGCCAGCAGCCGATCGACAGGGGACCTGGGGGAGCCCCAGCATTTT,CASSRSTGDLGEPQHF
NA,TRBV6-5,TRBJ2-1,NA,TGTGCCAGCAGTGAGAGGAAGGGGCGCTACAATGAGCAGTTCTTC,CASSERKGRYNEQFF
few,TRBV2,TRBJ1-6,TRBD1,TGTGCCAGCAGTGACCCGGGACAGGGTTTTTCACCCCTCCACTTT,CASSDPGQGFSPLHF
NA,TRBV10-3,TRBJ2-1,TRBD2,TGTGCCATCAGTGAGTTAGCGGGGGGCCTTTACAATGAGCAGTTCTTC,CAISELAGGLYNEQFF
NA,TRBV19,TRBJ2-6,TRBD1,TGTGCCAGCCGGGACAGACTTTCTGGGGCCAACGTCCTGACTTTC,CASRDRLSGANVLTF
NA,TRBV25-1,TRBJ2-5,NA,TGTGCCAGCAGTGCTGTCAGGGTGGAAGAGACCCAGTACTTC,CASSAVRVEETQYF